This TCR beta chain was identified in a study of identical twins. Regarding the study as a whole: Beta out-of-frame sequences showed weaker excess sharing between twins.

TCRdb processed the 5' RACE reads anew with MiXCR; each CDR3 protein has one entry. The sample gives fewer than 250,000 distinct CDR3 sequences, around 6.8% of which show up once; less than 2% is in the top ten. This clonotype occurred many times. Antigen specificity is unknown. Trimming stripped 6 bases from V and 6 bases from J, with 18 bases between. This CDR3 is built from 15 residues. Separately, the same data were catalogued under a study of yellow fever vaccine responses in identical twins.

The sequencing sample was made of memory (CD45RO+) T cells sorted from blood. This sequence joins TRBV12-3 or TRBV12-4 and TRBJ2-1; a possible D gene is TRBD1 (6 bases). The sequence came from a woman between 18 and 29 years old in good health. Here the CDR3 DNA reads TGTGCCAGCAGACTTAGGACAGTTATTGGCAATGAGCAGTTCTTC. Its translation: CASRLRTVIGNEQFF.